Following are 16 T cell receptor beta chains from one sample sequenced in a study of early T cells in non-severe SARS-CoV-2 infection (dated by TCRdb to the early 2020s). The method behind the library was 5' RACE. Instrument used: NextSeq 500. TCRdb applied fastp at Q25 and MiXCR to the public reads, then kept only in-frame beta chains. Duplicate CDR3 protein sequences are folded into a single record with the most common DNA and genes. Present in this sample are some 58,000 distinct CDR3 sequences, about 11% of which were seen just once. About 2.7% of the sample is taken by the ten largest. Here the sequenced sample was whole blood, taken at baseline. The source of these receptors is an adult who was a healthcare worker with PCR-confirmed SARS-CoV-2 infection or an uninfected control (not recorded which).

There are a few counts of this clonotype. The gene calls are TRBV6-1 and TRBJ1-2; D gene unclear. The V gene's germline CDR1 is MNHNS and CDR2 SASEGT. Trimming took off 5 bases at V and 4 bases at J, with 14 bases between the two ends. The CDR3 extends over 14 amino acids. The CDR3 DNA follows: TGTGCCAGCAGTTCCCCCGTGGGAAGCTATGGCTACACCTTC. As protein: CASSSPVGSYGYTF.

A note on this clonotype: With a much larger clone just one base away, this may be a read error. The genes are TRBV7-2 and TRBJ2-4; D gene ambiguous. CDR3 size: 14 residues. The germline V gene has CDR1 SGHTA and CDR2 FQGNSA. The CDR3 DNA follows: TGTGCCAGCAGCTCGAGCCTGGGCAAAAGCATTCAGTACTTC. Amino acid sequence: CASSSSLGKSIQYF.

This clonotype has ten or more counts. This rearrangement joins TRBV6-6 to TRBJ2-7, with 7 nucleotides matching TRBD1. Germline CDR1 MNHNY, CDR2 SVGAGI (reference sequence). The CDR3 loop spans 14 amino acids. The trim removed 0 bases at V and 2 bases at J, leaving 1 base unmatched. CDR3 residues: CASSYSGTAYEQYF. CDR3 sequence (DNA): TGTGCCAGCAGTTACTCCGGGACAGCCTACGAGCAGTACTTC.

In its sample, this clonotype was seen a few times. The chain recombines TRBV25-1 with TRBJ2-3, with 10 bases that match TRBD1. This CDR3 has 17 residues. The V and J ends lost 4 bases and 3 bases, in that order; junction bases with no gene match: 10. In germline, CDR1 is MGHDK, CDR2 SYGVNS. Here the CDR3 reads CASSARLGTGVTDTQYF. The CDR3 bases are TGTGCCAGCAGTGCTCGCTTGGGGACAGGGGTGACAGATACGCAGTATTTT.

This clonotype has just a few counts. This sequence joins TRBV3-1 and TRBJ2-3; the match to TRBD1 covers 8 bases. Germline CDR1 and CDR2: LGHDT and YNNKEL (reference sequence). The CDR3 is 15 amino acids. Trimming took 4 bases from V and 2 from J; bases not matched to a gene: 5. In DNA form, the CDR3 reads TGTGCCAGCAGCCTCCAGGGGGCTCCCACAGATACGCAGTATTTT. Its protein product is CASSLQGAPTDTQYF.

This clonotype was detected a few times. Its ends do not fully match the called genes, so a read error is possible. V usage is TRBV10-1 and J usage is TRBJ1-2, with 8 bases matching TRBD1. The CDR3 loop spans 15 amino acids. Germline CDR1 is WNHNN and CDR2 is SYGVQD (reference sequence). DNA for the CDR3: TGCGCCAGCAGCGAACAGGGACAGGCTTACTATGGCTACGCCTTC. Residues: CASSEQGQAYYGYAF.

This clonotype was observed a handful of times. V is TRBV7-2 and J is TRBJ2-7; TRBD1 matches 11 bases. V dropped 5 bases and J dropped 4; count of bases not matched to a gene: 7. CDR1 and CDR2 (germline): SGHTA, FQGNSA. This CDR3 region has 15 residues. The CDR3 nucleotides read TGTGCCAGCAGCCCAGGGACAGGGGGACTTTACGAGCAGTACTTC. Encoded protein: CASSPGTGGLYEQYF.

J is TRBJ2-7 and V is TRBV9, with unresolved D. The V and J ends lost 0 bases and 1 base respectively, with 8 bases between them. CDR3 length: 14 amino acids. The germline V gene has CDR1 SGDLS and CDR2 YYNGEE. CDR3 sequence: CASSVAIGSYEQYF. CDR3 DNA: TGTGCCAGCAGCGTAGCTATTGGGTCCTACGAGCAGTACTTC.

This clonotype has a handful of counts. The gene calls are TRBV7-8 and TRBJ2-7; TRBD1 agrees at 10 bases. This CDR3 region has 15 residues. The germline V gene has CDR1 SGHVS and CDR2 FQNEAQ. V dropped 4 bases and J dropped 2; count of bases not matched to a gene: 5. CDR3 amino acids: CASSSRQGATYEQYF. The CDR3 DNA reads as TGTGCCAGCAGCTCCCGACAGGGGGCTACCTACGAGCAGTACTTC.

This clonotype turned up a few times. The chain combines TRBV5-1 with TRBJ2-5; D gene ambiguous. Germline lookup yields CDR1 SGHRS and CDR2 YFSETQ. The CDR3 is 14 residues long. V lost 1 base, J lost 1 base, and 8 bases lay in between. CDR3 protein: CASSLSWLQETQYF. As DNA, the CDR3 is TGCGCCAGCAGCTTGAGTTGGCTCCAAGAGACCCAGTACTTC.

This clonotype was detected only a few times. The chain uses TRBV5-4 and TRBJ2-3; no clear D gene. This CDR3 region has 14 residues. The germline V gene has CDR1 SGHNT and CDR2 YYREEE (reference sequence). The V end was cut by 1 base, the J end by 1 base, with 7 bases between. CDR3 sequence: CASSLRAGTDTQYF. The CDR3 DNA is TGTGCCAGCAGCTTGAGGGCAGGCACAGATACGCAGTATTTT.

The rearrangement uses TRBV20-1 and TRBJ1-6, with D possibly matching TRBD1 (6 bases). The CDR3 sequence is 14 residues long. The germline V and J ends were trimmed by 5 bases and 7 bases, with 15 bases remaining between them. Germline V gene lookup returns CDR1 DFQATT and CDR2 SNEGSKA (reference sequence). DNA of the CDR3: TGCAGTGCTCGAGGGACAAGGGAAAATTCACCCCTCCACTTT. It translates to CSARGTRENSPLHF.

The chain carries TRBV29-1 and TRBJ1-3; weak D call: TRBD1 (6 bases). This CDR3 is 14 amino acids long. Germline assignment: CDR1 SQVTM and CDR2 ANQGSEA. Trimming took off 5 bases at V and 0 bases at J, with 11 bases between the two ends. The CDR3 DNA follows: TGCAGCGTTCAGGGGCCGCACTCTGGAAACACCATATATTTT. This gives the protein CSVQGPHSGNTIYF.

The rearrangement uses TRBV6-5 and TRBJ2-7; perhaps TRBD1 as D (6 bases). The CDR3 is 15 amino acids. V dropped 6 bases and J dropped 2 bases, with 17 bases sitting between them. In germline, CDR1 is MNHEY, CDR2 SVGAGI. The CDR3 nucleotides are TGTGCCAGCAGGCGAGGGGGTCAGGGGACCTACGAGCAGTACTTC. Translating gives CASRRGGQGTYEQYF.

The sample holds many counts of this clonotype. This rearrangement joins TRBV20-1 to TRBJ2-3; D perhaps matches TRBD2 (6 bases). V lost 2 bases to trimming and J lost 5 bases, with 11 bases between them. Germline V gives CDR1 DFQATT, CDR2 SNEGSKA (reference sequence). The CDR3 spans 13 residues. CDR3: CSARWRGGDTQYF. The CDR3 DNA reads as TGCAGTGCTAGATGGCGGGGCGGAGATACGCAGTATTTT.

This clonotype was counted only a few times. V usage is TRBV27 and J usage is TRBJ1-5; D gene uncertain. The CDR3 is 13 residues long. From germline, CDR1 is MNHEY and CDR2 SMNVEV (reference sequence). Trimming cost V 2 bases and J 5 bases, with 7 bases left between them. The CDR3 nucleotides read TGTGCCAGCAGTTTAATGTGGTATCAGCCCCAGCATTTT. As protein: CASSLMWYQPQHF.